This T cell receptor beta chain was sequenced during a study of blood T cells in healthy people across ages. Total RNA, at least 6 micrograms per sample, was extracted from PBMCs. This clonotype occurred many times. Germline CDR1 and CDR2: MDHEN and SYDVKM. The CDR3 loop spans 14 amino acids. V trimming: 6 bases; J trimming: 5 bases; junction bases outside the gene matches: 4. Alongside a J-beta primer mix, a sample-barcoded 5' primer served in a second PCR lasting 7 to 11 cycles. MiXCR was run by TCRdb on the 5' RACE reads, yielding one entry per CDR3 protein. The data contain hundreds of thousands of distinct CDR3 sequences, around 26% of them singletons.

The chain recombines TRBV28 with TRBJ2-7, with 13 bases identical to TRBD2. The receptor comes from a woman aged 80 or over in good health. Input material: blood. CDR3 loop: CASRAGLAGNEQYF. The DNA of the CDR3 is TGTGCCAGCAGAGCGGGACTAGCGGGGAACGAGCAGTACTTC.